Presented here are 8 T cell receptor beta chains from one specimen sequenced in a study of T cells in Graves' hyperthyroidism and ophthalmopathy. From RNA transcripts, TCR beta CDR3 regions were amplified. First-round RT-PCR of the TCR CDR3 relied on the HTBI primer set. Each CDR3 protein is one row after TCRdb ran MiXCR on the multiplex PCR reads. The sample lists approximately 610,000 distinct CDR3 sequences; around 15% were seen once. Sequencing input: blood. The receptors stem from a woman between 18 and 30 years old with Graves' hyperthyroidism.

This clonotype appeared many times. This chain joins TRBV7-2 and TRBJ1-1; 7 nucleotides align to TRBD1. Germline V gene data show CDR1 as SGHTA and CDR2 as FQGNSA. V was pared by 5 bases and J by 0 bases, with 6 bases of the junction left unmatched. The CDR3 sequence is 15 residues long. The CDR3 protein is CASSPWDRLNTEAFF. The CDR3 nucleotides read TGTGCCAGCAGCCCATGGGACAGACTGAACACTGAAGCTTTCTTT.

This chain joins TRBV20-1 and TRBJ2-7; the D is unclear. Trimming stripped 4 bases from V and 0 bases from J, with 16 bases between. The CDR3 contains 15 residues. Per the germline V gene, CDR1 is DFQATT and CDR2 is SNEGSKA (reference sequence). The CDR3 is CSAIPPFQRSYEQYF. CDR3 bases: TGCAGTGCTATACCCCCCTTTCAGCGCTCCTACGAGCAGTACTTC.

This clonotype was picked up many times. The rearrangement links TRBV27 to TRBJ2-1; tentatively, D is TRBD2 (7 bases). The CDR3 has 15 residues. V shed 7 bases and J shed 11 bases, with 24 bases lying between them. Looked up from germline, CDR1 is MNHEY and CDR2 is SMNVEV (reference sequence). The CDR3: CASIAPGGGRTQQFF. Here the CDR3 DNA reads TGTGCCAGCATTGCTCCTGGGGGGGGGCGGACTCAGCAGTTCTTC.

V and J are TRBV3-1 and TRBJ2-6; D unresolved. CDR1 and CDR2 from the germline V gene are LGHDT and YNNKEL (reference sequence). The CDR3 is made up of 14 amino acids. Trimming stripped 3 bases from V and 0 bases from J, with 3 bases between. CDR3 loop: CASSHHSGANVLTF. The CDR3, as DNA: TGTGCCAGCAGCCACCACTCTGGGGCCAACGTCCTGACTTTC.

As regards this clonotype: The junction departs from germline at one end; a sequencing error may be responsible. The V gene is TRBV5-8, the J gene TRBJ1-4, with D possibly being TRBD1 (6 bases). This CDR3 comprises 15 residues. The germline V gene has CDR1 SGHTS and CDR2 YDEGEE. This CDR3 is CASSQGRVTNENLFF. The CDR3, as DNA: TGTGCCAGCAGCCAGGGGCGGGTTACCAATGAAAATCTGTTTTTT.

This clonotype was detected many times. The J gene is TRBJ1-2, the V gene TRBV29-1; a possible D gene is TRBD1 (5 bases). The ends were cut back, 3 bases at V and 3 bases at J, with 14 bases in the middle. The CDR3 loop spans 14 amino acids. Germline V gives CDR1 SQVTM, CDR2 ANQGSEA. CDR3 nucleotides: TGCAGCGTTGATTGGGGGGGGAACTACTATGGCTACACCTTC. It encodes CSVDWGGNYYGYTF.

In its sample, this clonotype was seen a few times. The rearrangement joins TRBV10-3 to TRBJ1-1; tentatively, D is TRBD1 (6 bases). This CDR3 region has 14 residues. V was shortened by 2 bases and J by 4 bases, with 11 bases between the two germline ends. The germline V gene encodes CDR1 ENHRY and CDR2 SYGVKD. The CDR3 coding sequence is TGTGCCATCAGTGAGGAGGGGGGATTCACTGAAGCTTTCTTT. It is translated as CAISEEGGFTEAFF.

This clonotype was recorded at least ten times. The chain is built from TRBV7-8 and TRBJ1-3; possible D gene TRBD1, 6 bases. The CDR3 totals 16 residues. Germline V lookup: CDR1 SGHVS, CDR2 FQNEAQ. V shed 5 bases and J shed 0 bases, with 14 bases lying between them. DNA for the CDR3: TGTGCCAGCAGCCGAACAGGGCTAGCCTCTGGAAACACCATATATTTT. Translation gives CASSRTGLASGNTIYF.